The clone carrying this T cell receptor beta chain was recorded once. Its antigen is currently unknown. The data originate from a study of identifying expanded T cells in peripheral blood. Whole-study findings and limits: Technical replicates showed about 1.2 changed clones; two weeks 15 to 20; four weeks 19. Two-week clone count variance significantly increased as total template count grew.

This CDR3 contains 15 residues. Looked up from germline, CDR1 is LGHNT and CDR2 is FRNRAP. J gave up 4 bases and V 1 base, and 2 bases lay outside the gene matches. Clones were sequenced by immunoSEQ multiplex PCR, and TCRdb holds only the in-frame ones, with some missing. The repertoire holds 75,000 to 90,000 clones, with around four fifths as singletons. The sample taken for sequencing was blood. The rearrangement uses TRBV12-5 and TRBJ2-1; TRBD2 agrees at 9 bases. The source of this sequence is a person aged 18 to 70 in good health. Written as DNA, the CDR3 is TGTGCTAGTGGTTTGGAGCTAGCGGGATACAATGAGCAGTTCTTC. This gives the protein CASGLELAGYNEQFF.